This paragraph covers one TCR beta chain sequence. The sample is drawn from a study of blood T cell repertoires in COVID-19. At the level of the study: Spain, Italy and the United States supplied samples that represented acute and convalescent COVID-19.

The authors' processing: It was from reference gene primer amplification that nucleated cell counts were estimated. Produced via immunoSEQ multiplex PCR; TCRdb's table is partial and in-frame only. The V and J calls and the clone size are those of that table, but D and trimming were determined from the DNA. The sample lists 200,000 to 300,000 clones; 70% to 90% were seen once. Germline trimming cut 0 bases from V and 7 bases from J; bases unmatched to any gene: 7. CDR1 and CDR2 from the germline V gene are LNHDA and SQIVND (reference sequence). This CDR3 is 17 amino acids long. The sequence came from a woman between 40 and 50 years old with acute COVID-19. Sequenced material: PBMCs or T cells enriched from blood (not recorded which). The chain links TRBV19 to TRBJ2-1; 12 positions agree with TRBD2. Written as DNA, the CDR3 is TGTGCCAGTAGTATAGAAGTCCGCACTAGCGGGGGGAATGAGCAGTTCTTC. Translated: CASSIEVRTSGGNEQFF.